The 20 T cell receptor beta chains listed next were all sequenced from one sample in a study of blood T cell repertoires in COVID-19. Some clones are missing from TCRdb's copy, which holds only in-frame ones; the method was immunoSEQ multiplex PCR. The table shows roughly 150,000 clones, with approximately 85% occurring only once. Sequenced material: peripheral blood. The receptors were gathered from a man at least 80 years old with COVID-19, enrolled during active disease.

This clone has just a few counts. V gene TRBV10-3 combines with J gene TRBJ2-1; 8 bases map to TRBD2. The CDR3 loop spans 15 amino acids. With 2 bases clipped from V and 6 bases from J, the junction kept 6 bases outside the gene matches. Looked up from germline, CDR1 is ENHRY and CDR2 is SYGVKD. CDR3 region: CAISERGGLSNEQFF. In DNA, the CDR3 is TGTGCCATCAGTGAGCGGGGGGGCCTGAGCAATGAGCAGTTCTTC.

The chain employs TRBV6-1 and TRBJ1-5; weak D call: TRBD1 (6 bases). The CDR3 totals 15 residues. Germline V lookup: CDR1 MNHNS, CDR2 SASEGT. The germline V and J ends were trimmed by 3 bases and 2 bases, with 11 bases remaining between them. DNA of the CDR3: TGTGCCAGCAGTGAGGGGAGACAGGGCAATCAGCCCCAGCATTTT. It yields the protein CASSEGRQGNQPQHF.

J is TRBJ1-1 and V is TRBV14; D is ambiguous. Looked up from germline, CDR1 is SGHDN and CDR2 is FVKESK. V was cut by 1 base and J by 6 bases, with 9 bases left in between. The CDR3 runs 13 residues. The CDR3: CASSQGLLSEAFF. The CDR3 DNA sequence: TGTGCCAGCAGCCAAGGGCTGCTCTCTGAAGCTTTCTTT.

This sequence joins TRBV6-5 and TRBJ1-4, with D perhaps matching TRBD1 (6 bases). V lost 6 bases, J lost 4 bases, and 9 bases lay in between. The CDR3 has 13 residues. CDR1 is MNHEY and CDR2 is SVGAGI in the germline V gene. CDR3 nucleotide sequence: TGTGCCAGCAGGGACAGCTTTAATGAAAAACTGTTTTTT. This encodes CASRDSFNEKLFF.

The V call is TRBV12-3 or TRBV12-4, the J call TRBJ1-5; no reliable D call. Trimming took 0 bases from V and 7 from J, leaving 7 bases between them. This CDR3 has 13 residues. The CDR3 reads CASSLAGFQPQHF. CDR3 in DNA: TGTGCCAGCAGTTTAGCCGGGTTCCAGCCCCAGCATTTT.

The chain employs TRBV12-3 or TRBV12-4 and TRBJ1-1; no clear D gene. This CDR3 region has 11 residues. Trimming pared 6 bases from V and 5 bases from J, leaving 7 bases between. CDR3 sequence (DNA): TGTGCCAGCAGCGGTATGACTGAAGCTTTCTTT. This sequence encodes CASSGMTEAFF.

The chain is built from TRBV7-9 and TRBJ2-5; no definite D call. Germline V gene data show CDR1 as SEHNR and CDR2 as FQNEAQ (reference sequence). The CDR3 has 14 amino acids. Trimming took off 4 bases at V and 4 bases at J, with 13 bases between the two ends. The CDR3 reads CASSSRYGGETQYF. The DNA for the CDR3 is TGTGCCAGCAGCTCCCGGTACGGCGGAGAGACCCAGTACTTC.

The chain uses TRBV7-9 and TRBJ1-1; 7 bases are shared with TRBD1. V dropped 5 bases and J dropped 4; count of bases not matched to a gene: 1. This CDR3 has 12 residues. Germline V lookup: CDR1 SEHNR, CDR2 FQNEAQ (reference sequence). The chain's CDR3 is CASSRDSTEAFF. Here the CDR3 DNA reads TGTGCCAGCAGCCGGGACAGCACTGAAGCTTTCTTT.

This clone was picked up one time. The V and J genes are TRBV13 and TRBJ1-1; D might be TRBD1 (6 bases). The CDR3 is 15 residues long. Per germline, CDR1 PRHDT and CDR2 FYEKMQ (reference sequence). V dropped 4 bases and J dropped 2 bases, with 14 bases sitting between them. CDR3 sequence reads: CASSSPRTDNTEAFF. DNA of the CDR3: TGTGCCAGCAGCTCCCCTCGGACAGACAACACTGAAGCTTTCTTT.

The chain uses TRBV4-1 and TRBJ1-2; 9 bases match TRBD1. Germline V gene lookup returns CDR1 MGHRA and CDR2 YSYEKL. The CDR3 is 14 amino acids. The trim removed 0 bases at V and 5 bases at J, leaving 1 base unmatched. The CDR3 DNA follows: TGCGCCAGCAGCCAAGAGGACAGGGGTTATGGCTACACCTTC. Its translation is CASSQEDRGYGYTF.

This rearrangement joins TRBV19 to TRBJ2-2, with D maybe TRBD2 (6 bases). The CDR3 is 18 residues long. V was pared by 5 bases and J by 0 bases, with 19 bases between. CDR1 is LNHDA, CDR2 SQIVND, per germline (reference sequence). The CDR3 spells CASSLTGPGLPNTGELFF. CDR3 DNA: TGTGCCAGTAGTCTAACGGGGCCGGGACTGCCGAACACCGGGGAGCTGTTTTTT.

The chain recombines TRBV5-1 with TRBJ1-2; TRBD1 is a possible D gene (5 bases). Trimming cost V 3 bases and J 4 bases, with 10 bases left between them. Per germline, CDR1 SGHRS and CDR2 YFSETQ. CDR3 length: 13 residues. CDR3 nucleotides: TGCGCCAGCAGCTCACTTGACAGCTATGGCTACACCTTC. Translation: CASSSLDSYGYTF. Full variable domain (remainder filled in from reference TRBV5-1 and TRBJ1-2): KAGVTQTPRYLIKTRGQQVTLSCSPISGHRSVSWYQQTPGQGLQFLFEYFSETQRNKGNFPGRFSGRQFSNSRSEMNVSTLELGDSALYLCASSSLDSYGYTFGSGTRLTVV.

The chain recombines TRBV5-4 with TRBJ2-3; D gene unclear. V was shortened by 4 bases and J by 2 bases, with 14 bases between the two germline ends. Per germline, CDR1 SGHNT and CDR2 YYREEE (reference sequence). This CDR3 spans 15 amino acids. CDR3 loop: CASSHIATNTDTQYF. The CDR3 DNA reads as TGTGCCAGCAGCCATATTGCTACCAACACAGATACGCAGTATTTT.

This clone was detected only a few times. The chain joins TRBV9 to TRBJ1-4, with 12 bases aligning to TRBD1. The CDR3 covers 16 residues. The V gene's germline CDR1 is SGDLS and CDR2 YYNGEE. With 6 bases clipped from V and 3 bases from J, the junction kept 6 bases outside the gene matches. The CDR3 sequence: CASKGTGGSSNEKLFF. Written as DNA, the CDR3 is TGTGCCAGCAAAGGGACAGGGGGCTCTTCTAATGAAAAACTGTTTTTT.

This chain connects TRBV27 to TRBJ2-5; D is ambiguous. The CDR3 sequence is 13 residues long. The V and J ends lost 6 bases and 5 bases respectively, with 13 bases between them. Germline V gives CDR1 MNHEY, CDR2 SMNVEV (reference sequence). The CDR3 DNA sequence: TGTGCCAGCAGATCGTCAGTATCGGAGACCCAGTACTTC. Encoded protein: CASRSSVSETQYF.

The V gene is TRBV28, the J gene TRBJ2-5, with a tentative D call TRBD1 (5 bases). Trimming pared 4 bases from V and 1 base from J, leaving 10 bases between. The CDR3 is 14 amino acids. Germline V gene lookup returns CDR1 MDHEN and CDR2 SYDVKM. CDR3 DNA sequence: TGTGCCAGCAGTTCTCGACAGACCCAAGAGACCCAGTACTTC. Translating gives CASSSRQTQETQYF.

This chain joins TRBV3-1 (or the pseudogene TRBV3-2) and TRBJ1-5; 12 nucleotides match TRBD1. This CDR3 spans 16 amino acids. Per the germline V gene, CDR1 is LGHDT and CDR2 is YNNKEL (reference sequence). Trimming removed 3 bases from V and 10 bases from J; junction bases left unmatched: 10. CDR3 region: CASSQGQGALTGPQHF. CDR3 DNA: TGTGCCAGCAGCCAGGGACAGGGGGCGCTCACCGGACCCCAGCATTTT.

The chain carries TRBV24-1 and TRBJ2-1, with a weak D call TRBD2 (7 bases). CDR1 and CDR2 (germline): KGHDR, SFDVKD. Trimming stripped 6 bases from V and 6 bases from J, with 17 bases between. The CDR3 spans 15 residues. Here the CDR3 reads CATSTLGGAGNEQFF. CDR3 DNA sequence: TGTGCCACCAGTACCTTGGGGGGGGCCGGCAATGAGCAGTTCTTC.

This rearrangement joins TRBV7-4 to TRBJ1-5; D might be TRBD1 (5 bases). CDR3 length: 18 residues. The germline V gene has CDR1 SGHVT and CDR2 SQSDAQ. The V end lost 5 bases, the J end lost 2 bases, and 22 bases lay between the germline ends. CDR3 in amino acids: CASSPLGREICGNQPQHF. Written as DNA, the CDR3 is TGTGCCAGCAGCCCCCTCGGCAGGGAAATATGTGGCAATCAGCCCCAGCATTTT.

The chain has TRBV3-1 (or the pseudogene TRBV3-2) and TRBJ1-3, with no clear D. Trimming cost V 1 base and J 2 bases, with 6 bases left between them. This CDR3 is built from 14 residues. Germline loops: CDR1 LGHDT, CDR2 YNNKEL (reference sequence). CDR3 protein: CASSQVQTGNTIYF. The DNA for the CDR3 is TGTGCCAGCAGCCAAGTACAGACTGGAAACACCATATATTTT.